The 27 T cell receptor beta chains below were found in one sample sequenced in a study of blood T cell repertoires in COVID-19. This table comes from immunoSEQ multiplex PCR, and its TCRdb copy is limited to in-frame clones, with some not included. The repertoire holds 170,000 or so clones, with 85% as singletons. The sample comprised PBMCs or T cells enriched from blood (not recorded which). The receptors were sampled from a man aged 40-49 years who had recovered from COVID-19.

The rearrangement links TRBV4-1 to TRBJ1-2, with 9 bases aligning to TRBD1. With V trimmed by 4 bases and J by 8 bases, 11 bases remained unmatched. CDR1 is MGHRA and CDR2 is YSYEKL in the germline V gene. The CDR3 covers 15 residues. As DNA, the CDR3 is TGCGCCAGCAGCCCAACGCCCGGGACAGGGATAGGCTACACCTTC. The encoded protein is CASSPTPGTGIGYTF.

The chain couples TRBV12-3 or TRBV12-4 to TRBJ1-2; no clear D. Trimming took off 3 bases at V and 1 base at J, with 6 bases between the two ends. CDR3 size: 13 residues. Written as DNA, the CDR3 is TGTGCCAGCAGTTTTCAGAATAACTATGGCTACACCTTC. It encodes CASSFQNNYGYTF.

The V and J genes are TRBV12-5 and TRBJ2-7, with TRBD1 matching over 10 bases. The V gene end was trimmed by 6 bases and the J gene end by 4 bases; junction bases not matched to a gene: 9. Germline lookup yields CDR1 LGHNT and CDR2 FRNRAP. The CDR3 is 15 amino acids. The CDR3 loop reads CASGLDRDRGYEQYF. The CDR3 DNA follows: TGTGCTAGTGGCCTAGACCGGGACAGGGGATACGAGCAGTACTTC.

This clone is a singleton in its sample. Mismatch with germline at one junction end may stem from a read error. The J gene is TRBJ1-5, the V gene TRBV12-3 or TRBV12-4, with D possibly being TRBD1 (6 bases). The CDR3 length is 13 residues. The CDR3: CASSWGQSQPQHF. CDR3 nucleotides: TGTGCCAGTAGTTGGGGGCAAAGTCAGCCCCAGCATTTT.

The chain links TRBV28 to TRBJ1-1; no reliable D call. Trimming removed 5 bases at V and 0 bases at J, with 16 bases between. CDR1 and CDR2 (germline): MDHEN, SYDVKM. This CDR3 comprises 16 residues. The CDR3 bases are TGTGCCAGCAGTCAAGCCTCGGGAGGGTTGAACACTGAAGCTTTCTTT. Protein: CASSQASGGLNTEAFF.

The rearrangement uses TRBV18 and TRBJ2-5; D is perhaps TRBD1 (5 bases). The CDR3 runs 13 residues. Trimming took 7 bases from V and 2 from J, leaving 11 bases between them. The V gene's germline CDR1 is KGHSH and CDR2 LQKENI. CDR3 sequence: CASFQGLQETQYF. The DNA for the CDR3 is TGTGCCAGCTTCCAGGGCTTGCAAGAGACCCAGTACTTC.

The rearrangement uses TRBV2 and TRBJ1-1; no definite D call. Trimming pared 3 bases from V and 1 base from J, leaving 6 bases between. Germline-derived CDR1 and CDR2 are SNHLY and FYNNEI. The CDR3 length is 13 residues. CDR3 loop: CASSEETNTEAFF. The CDR3 DNA sequence: TGTGCCAGCAGTGAGGAGACGAACACTGAAGCTTTCTTT.

The chain employs TRBV27 and TRBJ1-5; the match to TRBD1 covers 11 bases. The CDR3 runs 14 residues. Germline CDR1 MNHEY, CDR2 SMNVEV (reference sequence). V dropped 10 bases and J dropped 2; count of bases not matched to a gene: 4. Written as DNA, the CDR3 is TGTGCCAATCGGGGACAGGGGGGCAATCAGCCCCAGCATTTT. Translated, it gives CANRGQGGNQPQHF.

This sequence joins TRBV5-1 and TRBJ1-3; perhaps TRBD1 as D (5 bases). V lost 0 bases, J lost 4 bases, and 14 bases lay in between. Germline values: CDR1 SGHRS, CDR2 YFSETQ. The CDR3 length is 16 residues. CDR3 nucleotide sequence: TGCGCCAGCAGCTTGGGGCGCCAGGGAGGCGGAAACACCATATATTTT. Protein: CASSLGRQGGGNTIYF. Full variable domain (outside the CDR3, taken from reference TRBV5-1 and TRBJ1-3): KAGVTQTPRYLIKTRGQQVTLSCSPISGHRSVSWYQQTPGQGLQFLFEYFSETQRNKGNFPGRFSGRQFSNSRSEMNVSTLELGDSALYLCASSLGRQGGGNTIYFGEGSWLTVV.

This chain connects TRBV7-3 to TRBJ2-2; possible D gene TRBD2, 6 bases. Germline lookup yields CDR1 SGHTA and CDR2 FQGTGA. V lost 5 bases and J 0 bases, leaving 10 bases between the germline ends. CDR3 length: 15 residues. The CDR3, as DNA: TGTGCCAGCAGCGTCGGAGGGCCGAACACCGGGGAGCTGTTTTTT. This gives the protein CASSVGGPNTGELFF. The full variable domain, with the rest looked up from reference TRBV7-3 and TRBJ2-2, is GAGVSQTPSNKVTEKGKYVELRCDPISGHTALYWYRQSLGQGPEFLIYFQGTGAADDSGLPNDRFFAVRPEGSVSTLKIQRTERGDSAVYLCASSVGGPNTGELFFGEGSRLTVL.

This chain joins TRBV4-1 and TRBJ2-6; D uncertain. Per the germline V gene, CDR1 is MGHRA and CDR2 is YSYEKL. Trimming stripped 1 base from V and 0 bases from J, with 10 bases between. The length of the CDR3 is 17 residues. In DNA form, the CDR3 reads TGCGCCAGCAGCCAAGCGGGTTTCAGCTCTGGGGCCAACGTCCTGACTTTC. It codes for CASSQAGFSSGANVLTF.

The chain uses TRBV12-5 and TRBJ2-7; D may be TRBD1 (5 bases). The length of the CDR3 is 14 residues. V was pared by 7 bases and J by 1 base, with 14 bases between. Per germline, CDR1 LGHNT and CDR2 FRNRAP. The CDR3 DNA follows: TGTGCTAGTGCCCCCTGGGGCAGATCCTACGAGCAGTACTTC. This gives the protein CASAPWGRSYEQYF. The full variable domain, its missing parts supplied by reference TRBV12-5 and TRBJ2-7, is DARVTQTPRHKVTEMGQEVTMRCQPILGHNTVFWYRQTMMQGLELLAYFRNRAPLDDSGMPKDRFSAEMPDATLATLKIQPSEPRDSAVYFCASAPWGRSYEQYFGPGTRLTVT.

V gene TRBV6-4 combines with J gene TRBJ2-1, with TRBD2 identical over 14 bases. This CDR3 comprises 16 residues. The germline V gene has CDR1 MRHNA and CDR2 SNTAGT. The V and J ends lost 3 bases and 8 bases, in that order; junction bases with no gene match: 6. CDR3 coding DNA: TGTGCCAGCAGTGAAGAGGGACTAGCGGGAGCCTATGAGCAGTTCTTC. It translates to CASSEEGLAGAYEQFF.

V gene TRBV28 combines with J gene TRBJ1-2; 8 positions agree with TRBD1. Germline CDR1 MDHEN, CDR2 SYDVKM. The CDR3 length is 15 residues. With 7 bases clipped from V and 4 bases from J, the junction kept 11 bases outside the gene matches. CDR3 in DNA: TGTGCCAGCATCCCCGGACAGGGAAGTTTCTATGGCTACACCTTC. This codes for CASIPGQGSFYGYTF.

The V call is TRBV14, the J call TRBJ1-5; D is possibly TRBD1 (6 bases). V was shortened by 4 bases and J by 6 bases, with 16 bases between the two germline ends. This CDR3 is built from 15 residues. The germline CDR1 and CDR2 sequences are SGHDN and FVKESK. The CDR3 region is CASSRGGGLGQPQHF. CDR3 DNA sequence: TGTGCCAGCAGCCGCGGGGGGGGGCTCGGTCAGCCCCAGCATTTT.

The chain has TRBV7-9 and TRBJ2-7; 9 bases map to TRBD1. The CDR3 loop spans 15 amino acids. Per the germline V gene, CDR1 is SEHNR and CDR2 is FQNEAQ (reference sequence). Trimming removed 5 bases from V and 6 bases from J; junction bases left unmatched: 11. This CDR3 is CASSELGQGRLEQYF. The CDR3 DNA reads as TGTGCCAGCAGCGAACTTGGACAGGGGAGGCTCGAGCAGTACTTC.

This rearrangement joins TRBV7-9 to TRBJ1-5, with TRBD1 matching over 8 bases. V gave up 4 bases and J gave up 5 bases; unmatched junction bases: 4. Per germline, CDR1 SEHNR and CDR2 FQNEAQ (reference sequence). The CDR3 is 14 amino acids. The DNA of the CDR3 is TGTGCCAGCAGCTCGGACAGGGTACATCAGCCCCAGCATTTT. Encoded protein: CASSSDRVHQPQHF.

J is TRBJ1-2 and V is TRBV11-3; D is possibly TRBD1 (5 bases). CDR3 length equals 16 residues. Germline CDR1 and CDR2: SGHNT and YENEEA. V dropped 2 bases and J dropped 5 bases, with 18 bases sitting between them. The CDR3 nucleotides are TGTGCCAGCAGCTTACAATGGGGCCAGGGAATGTATGGCTACACCTTC. Its protein is CASSLQWGQGMYGYTF.

This clone was counted between two and nine times. The chain recombines TRBV5-6 with TRBJ1-6, with D perhaps TRBD1 (5 bases). Per the germline V gene, CDR1 is SGHDT and CDR2 is YYEEEE. This CDR3 has 17 residues. V gave up 5 bases and J gave up 6 bases, with 21 bases separating them. The chain's CDR3 is CASRSPRRRGRNSPLHF. CDR3 coding DNA: TGTGCCAGCAGATCCCCTCGTAGGAGGGGCCGTAATTCACCCCTCCACTTT.

V is TRBV15 and J is TRBJ1-5; D is perhaps TRBD1 (5 bases). Trimming took off 4 bases at V and 6 bases at J, with 16 bases between the two ends. The germline V gene has CDR1 LNHNV and CDR2 YYDKDF (reference sequence). CDR3 length equals 15 residues. The CDR3 here is CATSNLTGVGQPQHF. The CDR3 DNA reads TGTGCCACCAGCAACTTAACGGGGGTAGGTCAGCCCCAGCATTTT.

The chain employs TRBV7-3 and TRBJ2-3; 12 positions agree with TRBD2. The CDR3 totals 17 residues. Germline V CDR1 and CDR2: SGHTA, FQGTGA. The V segment lost 2 bases and the J segment 3 bases; nucleotides outside the gene matches: 6. CDR3 coding DNA: TGTGCCAGCAGCTTACAGACTAGCGGGAGAGGTACAGATACGCAGTATTTT. Its protein is CASSLQTSGRGTDTQYF.

The genes are TRBV4-1 and TRBJ1-2; unclear D gene. The CDR3 totals 14 residues. Per germline, CDR1 MGHRA and CDR2 YSYEKL. Trimming cost V 4 bases and J 4 bases, with 13 bases left between them. The CDR3 region is CASSPRDYGYGYTF. The CDR3 DNA follows: TGCGCCAGCAGCCCGAGAGACTACGGCTATGGCTACACCTTC.

The chain joins TRBV5-4 to TRBJ2-7, with 10 nucleotides matching TRBD2. CDR1 and CDR2 from the germline V gene are SGHNT and YYREEE (reference sequence). Losses at the gene ends were 5 bases for V and 5 bases for J; bases not matched to a gene: 16. This CDR3 is built from 17 residues. This CDR3 is CASSRASGRAQGDEQYF. The CDR3 coding sequence is TGTGCCAGCAGTCGGGCCAGCGGGAGGGCTCAAGGCGACGAGCAGTACTTC. The full variable domain, rest sourced from reference TRBV5-4 and TRBJ2-7, is ETGVTQSPTHLIKTRGQQVTLRCSSQSGHNTVSWYQQALGQGPQFIFQYYREEENGRGNFPPRFSGLQFPNYSSELNVNALELDDSALYLCASSRASGRAQGDEQYFGPGTRLTVT.

This clone showed up just once. In DNA, the CDR3 is TGTGCCAGCAGTCAGGGGATCTTGAGCTCCTACGAGCAGTACTTC. This translates into CASSQGILSSYEQYF. The chain uses TRBV2 and TRBJ2-7; the D gene is possibly TRBD1 (6 bases). The CDR3 is 15 amino acids. The germline V gene has CDR1 SNHLY and CDR2 FYNNEI. The V end was cut by 5 bases, the J end by 0 bases, with 14 bases between.

This sequence joins TRBV19 and TRBJ1-3; TRBD1 is a possible D gene (6 bases). There are 13 residues in the CDR3. CDR1 and CDR2 from the germline V gene are LNHDA and SQIVND (reference sequence). Trimming took off 7 bases at V and 8 bases at J, with 15 bases between the two ends. The CDR3 DNA reads as TGTGCCAGTACCCACTTAGCAGGGGACACCATATATTTT. This sequence encodes CASTHLAGDTIYF. Using reference TRBV19 and TRBJ1-3 for the parts outside the CDR3, the full variable domain is DGGITQSPKYLFRKEGQNVTLSCEQNLNHDAMYWYRQDPGQGLRLIYYSQIVNDFQKGDIAEGYSVSREKKESFPLTVTSAQKNPTAFYLCASTHLAGDTIYFGEGSWLTVV.

The chain employs TRBV14 and TRBJ2-1, with 7 bases that match TRBD1. CDR1 is SGHDN, CDR2 FVKESK, per germline. The length of the CDR3 is 20 residues. J lost 0 bases, V lost 4 bases, and 18 bases had no gene match. The DNA for the CDR3 is TGTGCCAGCAGCCGAATTCCGGGACAGCTGATTAACCCCTCCTACAATGAGCAGTTCTTC. The encoded protein is CASSRIPGQLINPSYNEQFF.

This chain joins TRBV5-6 and TRBJ2-5, with TRBD1 matching over 7 bases. Unmatched junction bases numbered 6, after V lost 2 bases and J lost 5 bases. The CDR3 is 14 residues long. The germline V gene has CDR1 SGHDT and CDR2 YYEEEE. Here the CDR3 DNA reads TGTGCCAGCAGCTTTACGACAGGGCGGGAGACCCAGTACTTC. Its protein is CASSFTTGRETQYF.